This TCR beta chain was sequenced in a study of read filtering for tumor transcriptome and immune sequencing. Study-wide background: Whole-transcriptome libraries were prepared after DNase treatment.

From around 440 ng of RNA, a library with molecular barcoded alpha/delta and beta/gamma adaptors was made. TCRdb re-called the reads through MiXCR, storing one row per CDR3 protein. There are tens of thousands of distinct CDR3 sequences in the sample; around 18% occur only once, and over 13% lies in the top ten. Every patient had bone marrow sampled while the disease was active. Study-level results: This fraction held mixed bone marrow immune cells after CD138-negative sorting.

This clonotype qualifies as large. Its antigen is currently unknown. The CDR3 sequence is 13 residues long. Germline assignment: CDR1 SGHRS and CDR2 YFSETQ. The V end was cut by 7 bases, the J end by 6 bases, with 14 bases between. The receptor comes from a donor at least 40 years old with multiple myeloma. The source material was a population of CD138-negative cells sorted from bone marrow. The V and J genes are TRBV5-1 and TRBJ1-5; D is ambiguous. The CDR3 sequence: CASAYVTGQPQHF. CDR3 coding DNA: TGCGCCAGCGCCTATGTTACGGGTCAGCCCCAGCATTTT. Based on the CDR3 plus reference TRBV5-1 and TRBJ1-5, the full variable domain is KAGVTQTPRYLIKTRGQQVTLSCSPISGHRSVSWYQQTPGQGLQFLFEYFSETQRNKGNFPGRFSGRQFSNSRSEMNVSTLELGDSALYLCASAYVTGQPQHFGDGTRLSIL.